This T cell receptor beta chain was sequenced during a study of cytomegalovirus exposure and HLA in healthy donors. Study-wide context: An earlier analysis found roughly 100 million unique TCR beta sequences from about 190 million T cells.

All donors participated as healthy donors of bone marrow. Points from the study as a whole: Donors belonging to an Asian-associated ancestry cluster reportedly showed fewer N-insertions in productive TCRs than the approximately 700-donor mean, according to what a later analysis found. Reportedly, HLA-A and HLA-B alleles of most subjects were accurately predicted from TCR beta.

60 Vbeta and 13 Jbeta primers were used in PCR. Method: immunoSEQ multiplex PCR; TCRdb's copy keeps in-frame clones and lacks some. The data show under 100,000 clones, with under 80% seen just once and under 2.5% held by the top ten. With respect to this clone: Its target is unknown.

This CDR3 is built from 17 residues. Germline V gene data show CDR1 as SGHAT and CDR2 as FQNNGV. The V and J ends lost 6 bases and 2 bases, in that order; junction bases with no gene match: 9. The sequence was collected from a boy under 18 in good health and CMV-seronegative. The rearrangement uses TRBV11-2 and TRBJ2-7, with 14 nucleotides matching TRBD2. Source material: PBMCs. The CDR3, as DNA: TGTGCCAGCAGAGCGACTAGCGGGGGGGGACAACCCTACGAGCAGTACTTC. This gives the protein CASRATSGGGQPYEQYF.